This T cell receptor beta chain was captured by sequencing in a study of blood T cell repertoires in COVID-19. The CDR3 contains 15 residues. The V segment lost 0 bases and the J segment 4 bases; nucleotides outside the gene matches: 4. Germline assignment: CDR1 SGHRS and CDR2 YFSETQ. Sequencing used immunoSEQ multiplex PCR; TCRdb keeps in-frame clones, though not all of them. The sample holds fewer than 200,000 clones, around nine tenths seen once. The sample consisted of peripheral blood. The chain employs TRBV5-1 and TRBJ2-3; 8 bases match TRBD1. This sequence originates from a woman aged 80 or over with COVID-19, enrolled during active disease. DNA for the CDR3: TGCGCCAGCAGCTTGGACAGGGGGATTTCAGATACGCAGTATTTT. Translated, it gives CASSLDRGISDTQYF.